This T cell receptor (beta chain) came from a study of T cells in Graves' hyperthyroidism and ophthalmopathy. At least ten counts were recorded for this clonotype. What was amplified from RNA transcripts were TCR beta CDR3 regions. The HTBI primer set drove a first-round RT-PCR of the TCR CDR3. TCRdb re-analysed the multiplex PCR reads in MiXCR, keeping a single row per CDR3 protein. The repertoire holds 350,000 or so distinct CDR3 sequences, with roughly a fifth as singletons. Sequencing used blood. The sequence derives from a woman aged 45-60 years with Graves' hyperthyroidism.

The CDR3 sequence is CASSFSVSSGNTIYF. CDR3 DNA: TGTGCCAGCAGCTTTTCAGTCTCTTCTGGAAACACCATATATTTT. This chain uses TRBV5-5 with TRBJ1-3, with D uncertain. From germline, CDR1 is SGHKS and CDR2 YYEKEE (reference sequence). The CDR3 is 15 residues long. V was cut by 2 bases and J by 1 base, with 10 bases left in between.